This entry lists 27 T cell receptor beta chains sequenced from one sample in a study of shared clonotypes between healthy human individuals. Terminally differentiated effector memory CD45RA+ cells were excluded by CCR7 positive selection of CD45RO-negative cells. Sequencing was performed with immunoSEQ multiplex PCR; in TCRdb, only in-frame clones are kept and a portion is missing. Here the sample spans about 2,100,000 clones, 93% being singletons. Sequences were obtained from naive CD8+ T cells from PBMCs. These receptors came from a young man in good health. Some clones in this sample may be carry-over from other donors' samples.

The chain uses TRBV19 and TRBJ1-3, with 8 bases aligning to TRBD1. The length of the CDR3 is 15 residues. Looked up from germline, CDR1 is LNHDA and CDR2 is SQIVND (reference sequence). With 10 bases clipped from V and 1 base from J, the junction kept 9 bases outside the gene matches. CDR3 residues: CAISGQEESGNTIYF. The DNA for the CDR3 is TGTGCCATCTCGGGACAGGAAGAATCTGGAAACACCATATATTTT.

The genes are TRBV27 and TRBJ2-7; 11 positions match TRBD2. The CDR3 is made up of 16 amino acids. CDR1 MNHEY and CDR2 SMNVEV come from the germline V gene (reference sequence). Trimming removed 6 bases from V and 2 bases from J; junction bases left unmatched: 9. CDR3 nucleotide sequence: TGTGCCAGCAGACCTCTAGCGGGAGGCCATCCCTACGAGCAGTACTTC. This encodes CASRPLAGGHPYEQYF.

The CDR3 sequence is CASSLGGTEETQYF. CDR3 bases: TGCGCCAGCAGCTTGGGGGGGACAGAAGAGACCCAGTACTTC. This chain uses TRBV5-1 with TRBJ2-5; 7 positions match TRBD1. The CDR3 covers 14 residues. Looked up from germline, CDR1 is SGHRS and CDR2 is YFSETQ. V lost 0 bases to trimming and J lost 3 bases; unmatched junction nucleotides: 2.

This clone appeared a single time. J is TRBJ2-7 and V is TRBV2; TRBD1 aligns across 9 bases. The V gene end was trimmed by 3 bases and the J gene end by 0 bases; junction bases not matched to a gene: 3. The CDR3 spans 15 residues. Germline V gene sequence: CDR1 SNHLY, CDR2 FYNNEI. CDR3 region: CASSDNRGLSYEQYF. Written as DNA, the CDR3 is TGTGCCAGCAGTGATAACAGGGGGCTCTCCTACGAGCAGTACTTC.

Of note for this clone: Other DNA sequences within the sample encode an identical CDR3. The chain joins TRBV5-1 to TRBJ1-5, with D uncertain. The V and J ends lost 0 bases and 6 bases respectively, with 7 bases between them. Germline CDR1 reads SGHRS; CDR2 reads YFSETQ. CDR3 length equals 13 residues. The CDR3, as DNA: TGCGCCAGCAGCTTGGCGGCGGGTCAGCCCCAGCATTTT. Amino acids: CASSLAAGQPQHF.

The chain uses TRBV7-9 and TRBJ2-3, with 7 bases matching TRBD1. The germline CDR1 and CDR2 sequences are SEHNR and FQNEAQ (reference sequence). The CDR3 has 16 amino acids. Trimming cost V 5 bases and J 8 bases; bases outside gene matches: 16. This chain's CDR3 is CASSNGTVITQSTQYF. In nucleotides, the CDR3 is TGTGCCAGCAGCAATGGGACAGTAATTACACAGAGTACGCAGTATTTT.

This clone is a singleton in its sample. In DNA form, the CDR3 reads TGTGCCAGCAGCTTAGGGACTAGCGGGAGTCGGGAGCTGTTTTTT. Amino acids: CASSLGTSGSRELFF. The genes are TRBV7-6 and TRBJ2-2; TRBD2 matches at 13 bases. From germline, CDR1 is SGHVS and CDR2 FNYEAQ. Trimming at V came to 1 base and at J to 9 bases, leaving 2 bases not matched to a gene. The length of the CDR3 is 15 residues.

This chain connects TRBV10-3 to TRBJ2-7; D ambiguous. With 0 bases removed from V and 3 bases from J, the gap between germline ends came to 12 bases. Germline V gives CDR1 ENHRY, CDR2 SYGVKD. CDR3 length: 15 residues. The CDR3 is CAISESQELYYEQYF. CDR3 DNA sequence: TGTGCCATCAGTGAGTCTCAGGAACTATACTACGAGCAGTACTTC.

For this clone: Other nucleotide sequences from this sample produce the same CDR3. The rearrangement links TRBV19 to TRBJ1-1; D call uncertain. V shed 3 bases and J shed 0 bases, with 8 bases lying between them. Germline CDR1 LNHDA, CDR2 SQIVND (reference sequence). The CDR3 is 14 amino acids. Written as DNA, the CDR3 is TGTGCCAGTAGTATCGGGCAGCTGAACACTGAAGCTTTCTTT. It yields the protein CASSIGQLNTEAFF. Combining the CDR3 with reference TRBV19 and TRBJ1-1 gives the whole variable domain DGGITQSPKYLFRKEGQNVTLSCEQNLNHDAMYWYRQDPGQGLRLIYYSQIVNDFQKGDIAEGYSVSREKKESFPLTVTSAQKNPTAFYLCASSIGQLNTEAFFGQGTRLTVV.

This rearrangement joins TRBV5-1 to TRBJ1-1; TRBD1 matches at 9 bases. The J segment lost 0 bases and the V segment lost 2 bases, leaving 5 bases of the junction unmatched. CDR3 length: 16 residues. Per the germline V gene, CDR1 is SGHRS and CDR2 is YFSETQ. This chain's CDR3 is CASSLGYRGLNTEAFF. The CDR3 DNA is TGCGCCAGCAGCTTAGGGTACAGGGGGCTGAACACTGAAGCTTTCTTT. The variable domain in full, completed from reference TRBV5-1 and TRBJ1-1, reads KAGVTQTPRYLIKTRGQQVTLSCSPISGHRSVSWYQQTPGQGLQFLFEYFSETQRNKGNFPGRFSGRQFSNSRSEMNVSTLELGDSALYLCASSLGYRGLNTEAFFGQGTRLTVV.

This chain uses TRBV27 with TRBJ1-2; TRBD1 matches at 11 bases. This CDR3 has 15 residues. V trimming: 5 bases; J trimming: 4 bases; junction bases outside the gene matches: 6. The germline V gene has CDR1 MNHEY and CDR2 SMNVEV (reference sequence). CDR3 DNA: TGTGCCAGCAGTCCCGGACAGGGGGCTGGCTATGGCTACACCTTC. Translation gives CASSPGQGAGYGYTF.

This clone came up once. The gene calls are TRBV7-9 and TRBJ1-1, with D possibly being TRBD1 (6 bases). Trimming removed 5 bases at V and 8 bases at J, with 12 bases between. CDR1 SEHNR and CDR2 FQNEAQ come from the germline V gene (reference sequence). The CDR3 loop spans 12 amino acids. DNA for the CDR3: TGTGCCAGCAGCCGGGACACCCCGGAAGCTTTCTTT. Its protein product is CASSRDTPEAFF.

CDR3 region: CASSSQDFRGNYGYTF. The CDR3, as DNA: TGTGCCAGCAGCTCCCAGGATTTTCGGGGGAACTATGGCTACACCTTC. The chain links TRBV7-8 to TRBJ1-2; possibly TRBD1 for D (5 bases). CDR1 and CDR2 (germline): SGHVS, FQNEAQ. V was cut by 4 bases and J by 2 bases, with 17 bases left in between. This CDR3 has 16 amino acids.

The chain couples TRBV5-6 to TRBJ1-2, with D perhaps matching TRBD1 (6 bases). CDR3 size: 13 residues. Looked up from germline, CDR1 is SGHDT and CDR2 is YYEEEE. Trimming stripped 4 bases from V and 2 bases from J, with 9 bases between. CDR3: CASSETGNYGYTF. Written as DNA, the CDR3 is TGTGCCAGCAGCGAAACAGGGAACTATGGCTACACCTTC.

The chain uses TRBV5-4 and TRBJ1-2, with D perhaps TRBD1 (5 bases). V was trimmed by 0 bases and J by 2 bases, leaving 17 bases between them. The germline CDR1 and CDR2 sequences are SGHNT and YYREEE (reference sequence). The CDR3 contains 17 residues. The CDR3: CASSLGRGAQPNYGYTF. Here the CDR3 DNA reads TGTGCCAGCAGCTTGGGGCGAGGGGCGCAGCCAAACTATGGCTACACCTTC.

The chain links TRBV6-1 to TRBJ1-3; no reliable D call. There are 16 residues in the CDR3. Between the trimmed V and J ends, which lost 3 bases and 0 bases, there was a span of 12 bases. Per the germline V gene, CDR1 is MNHNS and CDR2 is SASEGT. The CDR3 here is CASSEVGTDSGNTIYF. CDR3 in DNA: TGTGCCAGCAGTGAGGTTGGCACCGACTCTGGAAACACCATATATTTT.

J is TRBJ1-1 and V is TRBV5-1; perhaps TRBD1 as D (6 bases). Trimming took 5 bases from V and 6 from J, leaving 17 bases between them. In germline, CDR1 is SGHRS, CDR2 YFSETQ. This CDR3 contains 14 residues. The CDR3 DNA sequence: TGCGCCAGCAGTCTGACTTTGCAGGGGTCTGAAGCTTTCTTT. It is translated as CASSLTLQGSEAFF.

This sequence joins TRBV5-1 and TRBJ2-7; the D call may be TRBD1 or TRBD2 (6 bases each). The CDR3 contains 14 residues. The V end was cut by 7 bases, the J end by 0 bases, with 14 bases between. Germline CDR1 reads SGHRS; CDR2 reads YFSETQ. CDR3 in amino acids: CASSARGLSYEQYF. For the CDR3, the DNA is TGCGCCAGCTCCGCCCGGGGGCTCTCCTACGAGCAGTACTTC.

As DNA, the CDR3 is TGTGCCACCAGCAGAGATAACCTATACGAGCAGTACTTC. Residues: CATSRDNLYEQYF. The chain is built from TRBV15 and TRBJ2-7; no definite D call. CDR1 and CDR2 from the germline V gene are LNHNV and YYDKDF (reference sequence). The ends were cut back, 0 bases at V and 4 bases at J, with 7 bases in the middle. This CDR3 is 13 amino acids long.

V is TRBV7-9 and J is TRBJ2-5; a possible D gene is TRBD2 (5 bases). Trimming stripped 4 bases from V and 5 bases from J, with 17 bases between. The CDR3 contains 15 residues. Germline V gives CDR1 SEHNR, CDR2 FQNEAQ (reference sequence). CDR3 region: CASSSPRGGVETQYF. CDR3 coding DNA: TGTGCCAGCAGCTCCCCCCGGGGTGGGGTGGAGACCCAGTACTTC.

V gene TRBV7-9 combines with J gene TRBJ2-1; TRBD2 aligns across 8 bases. The V segment lost 6 bases and the J segment 9 bases; nucleotides outside the gene matches: 16. The CDR3 length is 16 residues. Germline loops: CDR1 SEHNR, CDR2 FQNEAQ (reference sequence). CDR3 in DNA: TGTGCCAGCAGTCCAACCTTAGCGGGAAATGTGGGTGAGCAGTTCTTC. It encodes CASSPTLAGNVGEQFF.

The chain recombines TRBV5-1 with TRBJ2-7; D is uncertain. The CDR3 loop spans 12 amino acids. The germline CDR1 and CDR2 sequences are SGHRS and YFSETQ. Trimming stripped 0 bases from V and 5 bases from J, with 6 bases between. This CDR3 reads CASSLAENEQYF. DNA for the CDR3: TGCGCCAGCAGCTTGGCTGAAAACGAGCAGTACTTC.

This chain connects TRBV28 to TRBJ2-2, with D possibly matching TRBD1 (5 bases). This CDR3 is built from 16 residues. The V end was cut by 5 bases, the J end by 4 bases, with 17 bases between. The germline gives CDR1 MDHEN, CDR2 SYDVKM. CDR3: CASSGESEQVTGELFF. The CDR3, as DNA: TGTGCCAGCAGTGGTGAGTCGGAACAGGTCACCGGGGAGCTGTTTTTT.

The V call is TRBV11-1, the J call TRBJ2-3; D unclear. V was cut by 5 bases and J by 0 bases, with 6 bases left in between. CDR3 length: 13 residues. From germline, CDR1 is SGHAT and CDR2 FQDESV (reference sequence). Here the CDR3 reads CASSQTSTDTQYF. The CDR3 nucleotides are TGTGCCAGCAGCCAGACAAGCACAGATACGCAGTATTTT.

The chain joins TRBV19 to TRBJ1-1; D might be TRBD1 (5 bases). The CDR3 loop spans 14 amino acids. CDR1 is LNHDA, CDR2 SQIVND, per germline (reference sequence). V was pared by 3 bases and J by 1 base, with 9 bases between. The CDR3 reads CASSIDSSNTEAFF. Here the CDR3 DNA reads TGTGCCAGTAGTATCGACAGTTCGAACACTGAAGCTTTCTTT.

The chain joins TRBV7-9 to TRBJ2-7; D is possibly TRBD2 (6 bases). V lost 4 bases and J 5 bases, leaving 15 bases between the germline ends. The CDR3 is 14 residues long. In germline, CDR1 is SEHNR, CDR2 FQNEAQ (reference sequence). The DNA for the CDR3 is TGTGCCAGCAGCTACTCCGGGACTTCTCACGAGCAGTACTTC. Translating it yields CASSYSGTSHEQYF.

The chain recombines TRBV10-1 with TRBJ2-1, with a possible D match to TRBD2 (5 bases). This CDR3 has 15 amino acids. Trimming took off 1 base at V and 4 bases at J, with 11 bases between the two ends. Germline lookup yields CDR1 WNHNN and CDR2 SYGVQD (reference sequence). Here the CDR3 DNA reads TGCGCCAGCAGTGAGTTTCGGACTTTTTACAATGAGCAGTTCTTC. This translates into CASSEFRTFYNEQFF.